This T cell receptor beta chain comes out of a study of graft-versus-host responses after intestinal transplantation. Looked up from germline, CDR1 is SGHTS and CDR2 is YDEGEE. The CDR3 loop spans 15 amino acids. V gave up 0 bases and J gave up 3 bases, with 10 bases separating them. TCRdb keeps only in-frame clones here, not all; method: immunoSEQ multiplex PCR. Here the sample spans roughly 110,000 clones, just under 95% being singletons. Regarding this clone: As yet, its antigen is unknown.

The chain carries TRBV5-8 and TRBJ2-1; D call uncertain. Sequenced here: unstimulated CD8+ T cells sorted from spleen or lymph node cells, sampled before transplant. This TCR came from a human donor who was the organ donor for an intestinal transplant. The CDR3 spells CASSLGGLLYNEQFF. CDR3 bases: TGTGCCAGCAGCTTGGGGGGATTACTCTACAATGAGCAGTTCTTC.